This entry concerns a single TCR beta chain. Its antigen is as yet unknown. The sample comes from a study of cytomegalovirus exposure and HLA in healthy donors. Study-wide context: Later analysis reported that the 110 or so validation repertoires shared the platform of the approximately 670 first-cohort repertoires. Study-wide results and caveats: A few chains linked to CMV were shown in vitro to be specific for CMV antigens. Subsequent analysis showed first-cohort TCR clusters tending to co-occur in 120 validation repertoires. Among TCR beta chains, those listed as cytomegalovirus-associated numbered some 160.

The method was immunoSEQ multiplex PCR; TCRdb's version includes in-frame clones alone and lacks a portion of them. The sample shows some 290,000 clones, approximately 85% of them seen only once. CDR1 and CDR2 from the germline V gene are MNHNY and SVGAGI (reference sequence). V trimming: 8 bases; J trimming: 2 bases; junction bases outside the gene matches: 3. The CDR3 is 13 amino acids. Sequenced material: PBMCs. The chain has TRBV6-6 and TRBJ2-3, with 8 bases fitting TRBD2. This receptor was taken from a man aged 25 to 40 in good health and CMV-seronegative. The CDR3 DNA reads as TGTGCCAGCGGGCGGGGGGTCACAGATACGCAGTATTTT. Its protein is CASGRGVTDTQYF.